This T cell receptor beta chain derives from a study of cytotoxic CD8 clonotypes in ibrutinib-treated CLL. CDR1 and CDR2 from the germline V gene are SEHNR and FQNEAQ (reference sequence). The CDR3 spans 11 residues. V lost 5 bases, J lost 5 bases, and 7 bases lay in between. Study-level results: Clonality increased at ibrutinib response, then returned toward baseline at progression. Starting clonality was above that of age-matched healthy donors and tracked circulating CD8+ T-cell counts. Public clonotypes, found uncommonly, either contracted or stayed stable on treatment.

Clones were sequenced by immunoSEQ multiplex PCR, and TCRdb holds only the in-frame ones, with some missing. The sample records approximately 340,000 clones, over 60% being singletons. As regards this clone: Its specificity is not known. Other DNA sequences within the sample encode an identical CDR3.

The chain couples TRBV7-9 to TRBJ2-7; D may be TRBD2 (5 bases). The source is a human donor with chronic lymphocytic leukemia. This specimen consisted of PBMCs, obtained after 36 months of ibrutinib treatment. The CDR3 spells CASSPGDEQYF. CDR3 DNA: TGTGCCAGCAGCCCCGGGGACGAGCAGTACTTC.